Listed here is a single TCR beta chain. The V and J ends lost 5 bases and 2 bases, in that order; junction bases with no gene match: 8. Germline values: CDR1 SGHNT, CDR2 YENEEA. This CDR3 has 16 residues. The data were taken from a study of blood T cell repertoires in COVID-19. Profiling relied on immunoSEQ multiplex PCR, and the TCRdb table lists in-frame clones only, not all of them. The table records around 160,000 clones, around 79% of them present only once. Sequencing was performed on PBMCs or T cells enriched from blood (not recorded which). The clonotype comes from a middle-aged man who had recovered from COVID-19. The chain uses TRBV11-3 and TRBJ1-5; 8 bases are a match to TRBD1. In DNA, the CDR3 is TGTGCCAGCAGCCGACCGGACAGGGCGGGCAATCAGCCCCAGCATTTT. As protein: CASSRPDRAGNQPQHF. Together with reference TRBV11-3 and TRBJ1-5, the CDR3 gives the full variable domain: EAGVVQSPRYKIIEKKQPVAFWCNPISGHNTLYWYLQNLGQGPELLIRYENEEAVDDSQLPKDRFSAERLKGVDSTLKIQPAELGDSAVYLCASSRPDRAGNQPQHFGDGTRLSIL.